This T cell receptor beta chain appears in the sequencing data of a study of regulatory T cells in long-lasting Graves disease. Regarding the study as a whole: More public clonotypes were shared by persistent patients (around 2,800) than by new patients (approximately 990).

J lost 2 bases, V lost 7 bases, and 9 bases had no gene match. CDR3 length equals 15 residues. Germline CDR1 reads MDHEN; CDR2 reads SYDVKM. The sample holds many counts of this clonotype. Its antigen is not identified. Relying on iRepertoire HTBI primers and Arm-PCR of CDR3 regions, the team built TCR beta libraries. TCRdb reprocessed the multiplex PCR reads with MiXCR, giving one entry per CDR3 protein. This table has under 450,000 distinct CDR3 sequences, 12% appearing once. As for time point: newly diagnosed GD, antithyroid drugs for less than 3 months. Scientists built the TCR library using RNA that was extracted from PBMCs. Patients came from an endocrinology department in Xi'an, China. The same data also went into a second study, on T cells in Graves' hyperthyroidism and ophthalmopathy.

V is TRBV28 and J is TRBJ1-2, with 8 nucleotides matching TRBD1. This TCR derives from a woman between 18 and 29 years old with Graves disease. The sample here was peripheral blood mononuclear cells (PBMCs), taken at new diagnosis, from a patient treated with antithyroid drugs. As DNA, the CDR3 is TGTGCCAGCACCCCCACTCGGACAGGGAACTATGGCTACACCTTC. Its protein is CASTPTRTGNYGYTF.